The following is a TCR beta chain sequence with its context. As yet, its antigen is unknown. Time point denoted: patch test 1, 2 weeks after DPC sensitization. As to treatment: therapeutic diphenylcyclopropenone sensitization with weekly scalp DPC. This sample was included in a study of human T cells and chemical hapten exposure. Findings of the study overall: No alteration of TCRs above 1 in 1000 frequency was seen with DPC sensitization.

Germline lookup yields CDR1 MNHNS and CDR2 SASEGT. The length of the CDR3 is 14 residues. The ends lost 9 bases at V and 4 bases at J; junction bases unmatched: 4. TCRdb re-called the RACE reads with MiXCR, one entry per CDR3 protein. The repertoire holds roughly 180,000 distinct CDR3 sequences, with 20% to 25% as singletons. The origin of this receptor is a woman between 50 and 59 years old with alopecia areata. Some clones in this sample may be carry-over from other donors' samples. The rearrangement uses TRBV6-1 and TRBJ2-2; 11 bases are a match to TRBD2. The sample in question was whole blood, obtained in connection with sensitization to the hapten diphenylcyclopropenone (DPC). The CDR3 reads CASSSGRTTGELFF. For the CDR3, the DNA is TGTGCCAGTTCTAGCGGGAGGACCACCGGGGAGCTGTTTTTT.